One TCR beta chain is described in this entry. Its antigen is unidentified. This sample is drawn from a study of T cells in localized non-small cell lung cancer. Study-wide results and limits: The study linked higher blood T cell density to longer overall survival. The study detected a median approximately 55 of the top 100 tumor clones in adjacent lung. There was higher T cell clonality in uninvolved adjacent lung than in tumor, and it was highest there.

The data were produced by immunoSEQ multiplex PCR, yet TCRdb's version contains in-frame clones alone and is incomplete. The sample carries tens of thousands of clones, 86% recorded once. With 1 base removed from V and 4 bases from J, the gap between germline ends came to 14 bases. The CDR3 spans 16 residues. CDR1 is LNHNV, CDR2 YYDKDF, per germline (reference sequence). This receptor was taken from a male donor older than 55 with stage II lung adenocarcinoma. The rearrangement uses TRBV15 and TRBJ1-5; D remains unclear. The sequenced sample was peripheral blood mononuclear cells, obtained before any cancer treatment. DNA of the CDR3: TGTGCCACCAGCAGAGCTCTGGGCAGTGAGAATCAGCCCCAGCATTTT. It codes for CATSRALGSENQPQHF.